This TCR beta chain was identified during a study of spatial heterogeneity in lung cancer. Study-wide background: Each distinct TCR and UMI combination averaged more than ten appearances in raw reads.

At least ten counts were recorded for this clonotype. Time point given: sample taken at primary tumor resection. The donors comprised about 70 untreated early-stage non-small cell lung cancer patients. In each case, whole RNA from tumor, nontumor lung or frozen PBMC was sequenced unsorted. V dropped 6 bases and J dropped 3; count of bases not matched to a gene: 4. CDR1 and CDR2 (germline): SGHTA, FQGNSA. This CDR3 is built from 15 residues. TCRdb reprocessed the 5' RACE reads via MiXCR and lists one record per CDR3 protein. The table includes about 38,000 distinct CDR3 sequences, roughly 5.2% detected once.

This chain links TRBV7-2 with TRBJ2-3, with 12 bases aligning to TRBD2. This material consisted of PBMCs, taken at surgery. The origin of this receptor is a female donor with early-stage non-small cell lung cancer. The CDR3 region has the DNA TGTGCCAGCAGGCCTAGCGGGGGGGCAACAGATACGCAGTATTTT. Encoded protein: CASRPSGGATDTQYF.